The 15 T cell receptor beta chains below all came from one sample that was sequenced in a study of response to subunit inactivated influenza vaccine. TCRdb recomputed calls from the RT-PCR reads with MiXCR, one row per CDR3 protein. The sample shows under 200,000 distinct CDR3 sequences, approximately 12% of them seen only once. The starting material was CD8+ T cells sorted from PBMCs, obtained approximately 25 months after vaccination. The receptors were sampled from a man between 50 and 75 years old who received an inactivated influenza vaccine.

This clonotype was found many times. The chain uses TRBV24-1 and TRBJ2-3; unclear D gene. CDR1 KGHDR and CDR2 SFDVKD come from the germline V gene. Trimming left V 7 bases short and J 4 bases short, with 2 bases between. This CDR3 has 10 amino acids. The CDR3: CATRADTQYF. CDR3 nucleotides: TGTGCCACCAGGGCAGATACGCAGTATTTT.

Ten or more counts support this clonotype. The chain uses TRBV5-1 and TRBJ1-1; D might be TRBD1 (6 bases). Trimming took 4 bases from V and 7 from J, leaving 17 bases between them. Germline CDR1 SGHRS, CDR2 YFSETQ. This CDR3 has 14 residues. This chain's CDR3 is CASSLGAPKGEAFF. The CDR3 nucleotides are TGCGCCAGCAGCCTGGGGGCCCCGAAGGGTGAAGCTTTCTTT.

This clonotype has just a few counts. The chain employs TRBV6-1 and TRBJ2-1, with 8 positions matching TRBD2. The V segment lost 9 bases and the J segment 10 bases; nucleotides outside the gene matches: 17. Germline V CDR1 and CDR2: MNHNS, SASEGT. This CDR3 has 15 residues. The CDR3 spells CASGPGLEATHEQFF. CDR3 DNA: TGTGCCAGTGGACCGGGACTAGAGGCCACCCACGAGCAGTTCTTC.

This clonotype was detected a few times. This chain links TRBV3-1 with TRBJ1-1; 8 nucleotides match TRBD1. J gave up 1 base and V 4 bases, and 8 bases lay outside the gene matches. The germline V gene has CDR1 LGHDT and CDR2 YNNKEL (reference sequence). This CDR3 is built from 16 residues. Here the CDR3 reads CASSPEADRANTEAFF. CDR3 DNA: TGTGCCAGCAGCCCCGAGGCGGACAGGGCGAACACTGAAGCTTTCTTT.

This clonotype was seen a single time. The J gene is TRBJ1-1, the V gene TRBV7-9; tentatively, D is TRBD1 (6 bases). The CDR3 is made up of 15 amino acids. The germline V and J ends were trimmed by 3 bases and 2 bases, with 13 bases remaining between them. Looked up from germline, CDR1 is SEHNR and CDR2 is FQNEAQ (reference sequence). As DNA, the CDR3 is TGTGCCAGCAGCTTTTGGACAGAAGATAACACTGAAGCTTTCTTT. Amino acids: CASSFWTEDNTEAFF.

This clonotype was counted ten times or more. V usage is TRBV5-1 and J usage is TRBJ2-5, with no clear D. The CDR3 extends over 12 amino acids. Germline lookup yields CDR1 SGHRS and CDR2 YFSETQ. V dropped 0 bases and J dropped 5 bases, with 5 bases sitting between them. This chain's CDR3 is CASSLDGETQYF. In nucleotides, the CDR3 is TGCGCCAGCAGCTTGGACGGGGAGACCCAGTACTTC.

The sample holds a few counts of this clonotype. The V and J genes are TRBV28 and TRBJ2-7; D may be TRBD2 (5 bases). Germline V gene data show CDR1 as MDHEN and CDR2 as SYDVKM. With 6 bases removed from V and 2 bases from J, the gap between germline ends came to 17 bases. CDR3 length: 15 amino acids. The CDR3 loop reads CASSRRDRGPYEQYF. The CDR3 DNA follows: TGTGCCAGCAGCCGCAGAGACCGGGGTCCCTACGAGCAGTACTTC.

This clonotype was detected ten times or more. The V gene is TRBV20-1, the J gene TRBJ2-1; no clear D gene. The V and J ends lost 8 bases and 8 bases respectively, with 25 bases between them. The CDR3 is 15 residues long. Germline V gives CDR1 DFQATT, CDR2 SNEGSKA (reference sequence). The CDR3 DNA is TGCAGTCCCCTACCCGTCGGAGCGAGGACCTATGAGCAGTTCTTC. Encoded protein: CSPLPVGARTYEQFF.

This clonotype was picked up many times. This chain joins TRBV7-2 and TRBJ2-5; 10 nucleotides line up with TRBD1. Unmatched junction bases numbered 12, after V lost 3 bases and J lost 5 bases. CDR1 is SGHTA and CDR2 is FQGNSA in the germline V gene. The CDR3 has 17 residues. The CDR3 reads CASSFTFPGQGMETQYF. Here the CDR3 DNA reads TGTGCCAGCAGCTTTACCTTTCCGGGACAGGGGATGGAGACCCAGTACTTC.

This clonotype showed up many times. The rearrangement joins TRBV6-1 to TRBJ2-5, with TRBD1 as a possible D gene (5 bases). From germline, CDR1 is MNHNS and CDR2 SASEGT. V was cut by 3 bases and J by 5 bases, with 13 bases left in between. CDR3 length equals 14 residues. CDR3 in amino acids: CASSDQGVGETQYF. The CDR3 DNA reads TGTGCCAGCAGTGACCAGGGTGTTGGGGAGACCCAGTACTTC.

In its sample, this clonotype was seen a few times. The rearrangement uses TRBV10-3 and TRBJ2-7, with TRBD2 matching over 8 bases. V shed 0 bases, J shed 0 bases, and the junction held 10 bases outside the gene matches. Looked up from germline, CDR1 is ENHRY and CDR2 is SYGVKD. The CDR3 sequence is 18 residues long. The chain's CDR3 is CAISESVVVGGVSYEQYF. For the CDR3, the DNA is TGTGCCATCAGTGAGTCGGTGGTGGTCGGGGGGGTCTCCTACGAGCAGTACTTC.

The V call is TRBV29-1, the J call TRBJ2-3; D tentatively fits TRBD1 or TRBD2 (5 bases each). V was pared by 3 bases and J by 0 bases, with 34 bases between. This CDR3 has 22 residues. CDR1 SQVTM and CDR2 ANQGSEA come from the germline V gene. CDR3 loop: CSVERPDKVTWSVRGSTDTQYF. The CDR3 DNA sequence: TGCAGCGTTGAGCGCCCAGATAAAGTTACCTGGTCTGTTCGGGGCAGCACAGATACGCAGTATTTT.

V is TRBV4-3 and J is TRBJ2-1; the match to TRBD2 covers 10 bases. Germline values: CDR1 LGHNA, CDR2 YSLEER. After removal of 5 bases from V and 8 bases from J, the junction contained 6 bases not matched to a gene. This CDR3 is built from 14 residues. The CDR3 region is CASSSGGAGDEQFF. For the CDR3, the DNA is TGCGCCAGCAGCAGCGGGGGGGCCGGGGATGAGCAGTTCTTC.

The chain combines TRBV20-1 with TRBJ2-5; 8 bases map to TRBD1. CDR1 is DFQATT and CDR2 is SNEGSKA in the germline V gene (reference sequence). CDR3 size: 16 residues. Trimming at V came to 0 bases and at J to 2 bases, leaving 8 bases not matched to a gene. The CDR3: CSARDARGLVQETQYF. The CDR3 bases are TGCAGTGCTAGAGATGCCAGGGGGCTTGTGCAAGAGACCCAGTACTTC.

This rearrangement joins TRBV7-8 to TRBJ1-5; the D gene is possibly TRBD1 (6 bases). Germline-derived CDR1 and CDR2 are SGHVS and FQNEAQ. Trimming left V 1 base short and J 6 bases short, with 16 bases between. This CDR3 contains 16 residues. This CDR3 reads CASSLEFGAGAQPQHF. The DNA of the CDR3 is TGTGCCAGCAGCTTAGAATTCGGGGCAGGGGCTCAGCCCCAGCATTTT.